This passage covers 5 T cell receptor beta chains from one sample sequenced in a study of shared clonotypes between healthy human individuals. The repertoire was sequenced with immunoSEQ multiplex PCR; TCRdb's copy has only in-frame clones and lacks some. Altogether approximately 2.3 million clones are present, approximately 93% being singletons, with the ten largest covering 0.35% to 0.45%. Sequencing was performed on naive CD4+ T cells from PBMCs. Described subset: CD45RA+ positively selected. These receptor sequences come from a man younger than 35 in good health. Some clones in this sample may be carry-over from other donors' samples.

The chain combines TRBV7-3 with TRBJ2-1; TRBD1 is a possible D gene (5 bases). The CDR3 totals 14 residues. Germline-derived CDR1 and CDR2 are SGHTA and FQGTGA. Trimming took off 2 bases at V and 1 base at J, with 6 bases between the two ends. The CDR3 protein is CASSLQGSYNEQFF. For the CDR3, the DNA is TGTGCCAGCAGCTTACAGGGATCCTACAATGAGCAGTTCTTC.

J is TRBJ2-7 and V is TRBV28; no clear D. This CDR3 has 12 residues. The germline V gene encodes CDR1 MDHEN and CDR2 SYDVKM. Trimming took 2 bases from V and 5 from J, leaving 7 bases between them. DNA of the CDR3: TGTGCCAGCAGTTTACTCACCGACGAGCAGTACTTC. The encoded protein is CASSLLTDEQYF.

The chain combines TRBV5-6 with TRBJ2-7; D remains unclear. CDR3 length: 14 residues. V was shortened by 4 bases and J by 2 bases, with 13 bases between the two germline ends. The germline CDR1 and CDR2 sequences are SGHDT and YYEEEE. CDR3 DNA sequence: TGTGCCAGCAGCCCGGACCGAAGCACCTACGAGCAGTACTTC. Translating gives CASSPDRSTYEQYF. Supplemented by reference TRBV5-6 and TRBJ2-7, the full variable domain reads DAGVTQSPTHLIKTRGQQVTLRCSPKSGHDTVSWYQQALGQGPQFIFQYYEEEERQRGNFPDRFSGHQFPNYSSELNVNALLLGDSALYLCASSPDRSTYEQYFGPGTRLTVT.

The chain uses TRBV27 and TRBJ2-7; D ambiguous. Per germline, CDR1 MNHEY and CDR2 SMNVEV (reference sequence). There are 16 residues in the CDR3. Trimming cost V 2 bases and J 2 bases, with 16 bases left between them. The CDR3: CASSLGVRQAPYEQYF. For the CDR3, the DNA is TGTGCCAGCAGTTTAGGGGTAAGGCAGGCCCCCTACGAGCAGTACTTC.

The chain carries TRBV6-1 and TRBJ2-7; D is unresolved. Germline V CDR1 and CDR2: MNHNS, SASEGT. This CDR3 has 12 residues. Trimming stripped 7 bases from V and 0 bases from J, with 7 bases between. CDR3 in DNA: TGTGCCAGCACCGTGGGCTCCTACGAGCAGTACTTC. This gives the protein CASTVGSYEQYF.